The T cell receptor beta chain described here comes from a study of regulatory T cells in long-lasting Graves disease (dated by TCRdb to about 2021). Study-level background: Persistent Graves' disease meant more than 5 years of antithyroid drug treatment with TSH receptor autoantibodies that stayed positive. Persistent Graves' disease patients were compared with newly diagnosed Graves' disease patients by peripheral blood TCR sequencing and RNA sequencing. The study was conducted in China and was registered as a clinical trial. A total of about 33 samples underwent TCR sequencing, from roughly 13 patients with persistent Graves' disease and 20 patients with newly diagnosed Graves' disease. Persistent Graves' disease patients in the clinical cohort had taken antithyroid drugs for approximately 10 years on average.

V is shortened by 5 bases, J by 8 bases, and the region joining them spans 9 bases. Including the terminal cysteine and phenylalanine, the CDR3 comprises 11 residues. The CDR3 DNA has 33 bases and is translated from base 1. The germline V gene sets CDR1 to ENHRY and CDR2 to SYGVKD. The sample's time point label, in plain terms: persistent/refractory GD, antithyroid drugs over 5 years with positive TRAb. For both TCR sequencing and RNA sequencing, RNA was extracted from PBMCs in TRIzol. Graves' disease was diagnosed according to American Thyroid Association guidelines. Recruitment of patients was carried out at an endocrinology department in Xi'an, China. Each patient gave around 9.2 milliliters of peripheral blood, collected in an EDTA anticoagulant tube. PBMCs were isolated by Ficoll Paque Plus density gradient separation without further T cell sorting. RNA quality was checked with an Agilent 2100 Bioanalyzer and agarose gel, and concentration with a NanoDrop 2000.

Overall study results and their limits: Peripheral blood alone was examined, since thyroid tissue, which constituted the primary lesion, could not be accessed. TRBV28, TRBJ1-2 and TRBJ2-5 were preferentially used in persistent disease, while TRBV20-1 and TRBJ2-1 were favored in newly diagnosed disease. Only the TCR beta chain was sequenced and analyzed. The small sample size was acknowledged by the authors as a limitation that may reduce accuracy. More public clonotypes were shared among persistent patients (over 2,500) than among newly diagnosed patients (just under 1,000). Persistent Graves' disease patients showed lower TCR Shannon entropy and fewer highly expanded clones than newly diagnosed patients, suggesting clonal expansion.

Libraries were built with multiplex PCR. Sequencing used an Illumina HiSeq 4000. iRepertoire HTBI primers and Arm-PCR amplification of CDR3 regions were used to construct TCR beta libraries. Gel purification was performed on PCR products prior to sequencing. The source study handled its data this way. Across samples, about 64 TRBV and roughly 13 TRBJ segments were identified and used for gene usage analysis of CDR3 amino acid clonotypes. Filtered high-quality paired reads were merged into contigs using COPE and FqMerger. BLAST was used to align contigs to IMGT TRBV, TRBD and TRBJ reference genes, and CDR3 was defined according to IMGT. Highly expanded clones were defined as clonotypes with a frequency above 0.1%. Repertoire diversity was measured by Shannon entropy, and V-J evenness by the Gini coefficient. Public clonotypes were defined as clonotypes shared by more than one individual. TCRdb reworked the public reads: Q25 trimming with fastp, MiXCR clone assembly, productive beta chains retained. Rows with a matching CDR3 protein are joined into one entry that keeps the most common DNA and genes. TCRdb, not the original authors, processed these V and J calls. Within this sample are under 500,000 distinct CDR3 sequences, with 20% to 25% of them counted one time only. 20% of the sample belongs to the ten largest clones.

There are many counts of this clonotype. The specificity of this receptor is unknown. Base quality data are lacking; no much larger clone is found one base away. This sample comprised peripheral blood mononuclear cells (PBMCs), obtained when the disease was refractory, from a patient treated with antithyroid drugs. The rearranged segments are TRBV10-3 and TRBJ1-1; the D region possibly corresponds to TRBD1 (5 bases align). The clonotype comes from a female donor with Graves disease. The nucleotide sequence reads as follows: TGTGCCATCAGTAACAGGCAGGAAGCTTTCTTT. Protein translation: CAISNRQEAFF.